The present T cell receptor (beta chain) was sequenced within a study of identical twins. The study, taken as a whole, reports: In beta out-of-frame sequences, the excess sharing between twins was weaker. Where out-of-frame alpha sequences were twin-shared, they showed excess low generation probability.

TCRdb used MiXCR to reprocess the 5' RACE reads, holding one entry per CDR3 protein. The table lists roughly 570,000 distinct CDR3 sequences, 7.5% to 10% of them singletons. The V gene lost 4 bases and the J gene lost 4 bases, with 14 bases spanning the gap. Germline CDR1 is SGDLS and CDR2 is YYNGEE. The CDR3 length is 15 residues. This clonotype was seen only a few times. What it binds is not known. These data are also associated with another study on yellow fever vaccine responses in identical twins.

The TCR was taken from a woman younger than 30 in good health. The chain couples TRBV9 to TRBJ2-2; D possibly corresponds to TRBD2 (7 bases). Sequenced material: PBMCs. CDR3 sequence: CASSPRGAGTGELFF. CDR3 coding DNA: TGTGCCAGCAGCCCCCGGGGGGCAGGCACCGGGGAGCTGTTTTTT.